The following is a T cell receptor (beta chain) sequence with its context. The source of the sample is a study of blood T cell repertoires in COVID-19. Study as a whole: Donors in the United States, Italy and Spain gave samples during acute or convalescent COVID-19.

Germline V gives CDR1 SGHTA, CDR2 FQGNSA. J lost 10 bases, V lost 3 bases, and 6 bases had no gene match. The CDR3 is made up of 12 amino acids. Some clones are missing from TCRdb's copy, which holds only in-frame ones; the method was immunoSEQ multiplex PCR. Of about 200,000 clones in the sample, roughly 88% are singletons; the top ten hold approximately 13%. The receptor comes from a human donor in a cohort sampled during active COVID-19. The sample taken for sequencing was peripheral blood. The rearrangement links TRBV7-2 to TRBJ2-7; 7 nucleotides align to TRBD2. CDR3 DNA sequence: TGTGCCAGCAGCTTTGGGGGGGAGGTCCAGTACTTC. Translated: CASSFGGEVQYF.